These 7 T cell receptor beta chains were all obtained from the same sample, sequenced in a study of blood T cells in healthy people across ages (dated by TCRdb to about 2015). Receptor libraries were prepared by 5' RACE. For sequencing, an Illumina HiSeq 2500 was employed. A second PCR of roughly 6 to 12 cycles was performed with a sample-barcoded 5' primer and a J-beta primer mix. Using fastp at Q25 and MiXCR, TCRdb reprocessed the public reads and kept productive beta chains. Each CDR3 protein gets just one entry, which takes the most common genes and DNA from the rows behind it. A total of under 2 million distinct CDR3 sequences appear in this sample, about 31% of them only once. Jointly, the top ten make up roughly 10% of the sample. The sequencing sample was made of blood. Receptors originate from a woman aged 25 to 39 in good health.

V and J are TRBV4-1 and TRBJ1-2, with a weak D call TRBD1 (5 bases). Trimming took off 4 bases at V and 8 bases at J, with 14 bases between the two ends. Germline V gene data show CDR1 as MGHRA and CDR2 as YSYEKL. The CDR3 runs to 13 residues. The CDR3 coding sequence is TGCGCCAGCAGCCGGATGGACATACAAGGCTACACCTTC. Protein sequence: CASSRMDIQGYTF.

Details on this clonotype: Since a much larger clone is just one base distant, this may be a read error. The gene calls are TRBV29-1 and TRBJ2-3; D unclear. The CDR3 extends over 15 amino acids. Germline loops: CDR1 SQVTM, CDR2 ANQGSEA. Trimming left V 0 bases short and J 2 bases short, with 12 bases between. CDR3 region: CSVEDRTTITDTQYF. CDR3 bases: TGCAGCGTTGAAGACAGGACCACTATCACAGATACGCAGTATTTT.

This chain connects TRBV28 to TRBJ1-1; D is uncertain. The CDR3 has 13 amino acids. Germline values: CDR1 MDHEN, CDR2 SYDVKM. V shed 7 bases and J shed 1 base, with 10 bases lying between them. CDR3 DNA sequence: TGTGCCAGCACGTACCACACGAACACTGAAGCTTTCTTT. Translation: CASTYHTNTEAFF.

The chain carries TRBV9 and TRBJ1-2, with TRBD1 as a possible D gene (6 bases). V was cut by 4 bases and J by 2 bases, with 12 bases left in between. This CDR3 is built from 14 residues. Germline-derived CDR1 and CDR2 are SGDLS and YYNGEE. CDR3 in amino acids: CASSSRQANYGYTF. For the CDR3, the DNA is TGTGCCAGCAGCTCAAGACAGGCCAACTATGGCTACACCTTC. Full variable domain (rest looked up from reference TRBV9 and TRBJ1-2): DSGVTQTPKHLITATGQRVTLRCSPRSGDLSVYWYQQSLDQGLQFLIQYYNGEERAKGNILERFSAQQFPDLHSELNLSSLELGDSALYFCASSSRQANYGYTFGSGTRLTVV.

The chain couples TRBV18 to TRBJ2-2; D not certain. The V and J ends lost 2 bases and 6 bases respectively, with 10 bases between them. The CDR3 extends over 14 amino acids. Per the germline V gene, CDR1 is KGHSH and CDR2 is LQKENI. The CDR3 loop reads CASSPDINSGELFF. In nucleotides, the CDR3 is TGTGCCAGCTCACCAGACATAAACTCCGGGGAGCTGTTTTTT.

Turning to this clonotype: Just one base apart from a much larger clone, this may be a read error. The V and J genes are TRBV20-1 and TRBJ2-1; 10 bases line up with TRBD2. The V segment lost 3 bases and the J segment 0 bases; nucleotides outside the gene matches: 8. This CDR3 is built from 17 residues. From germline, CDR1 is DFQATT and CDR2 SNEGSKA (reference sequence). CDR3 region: CSASGASGGISYNEQFF. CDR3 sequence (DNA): TGCAGTGCTAGTGGGGCTAGCGGGGGAATCTCCTACAATGAGCAGTTCTTC.

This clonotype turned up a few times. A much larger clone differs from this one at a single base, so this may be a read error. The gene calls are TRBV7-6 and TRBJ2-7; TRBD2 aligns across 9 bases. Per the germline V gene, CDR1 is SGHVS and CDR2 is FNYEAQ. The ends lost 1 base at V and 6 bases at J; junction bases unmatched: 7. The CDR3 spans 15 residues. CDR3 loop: CASSLESAGGSEQYF. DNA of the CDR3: TGTGCCAGCAGCTTAGAGTCGGCGGGAGGGAGCGAGCAGTACTTC.